These T cell receptor beta chains were read from a single sample in a study of blood T cells in healthy people across ages. TCRdb recomputed calls from the 5' RACE reads with MiXCR, one row per CDR3 protein. This table holds about a million distinct CDR3 sequences, about 48% found once. The sequenced sample was blood. The origin of the receptors is a man aged 25-45 years in good health. CDR3s include the opening cysteine and the closing phenylalanine or tryptophan. Each record gives: J gene, V gene, clone size, D gene, CDR3 protein, CDR3 DNA. The D gene is left open where the match is weak. For some rows the clone size is stated as once, few or many, or as a class when expanded; others skip it.

J gene: TRBJ2-7; V gene: TRBV5-1; clone size: few; D gene: NA; CDR3 protein: CASSFTVAYEQYF; CDR3 DNA: TGCGCCAGCAGCTTCACAGTAGCCTACGAGCAGTACTTC
J gene: TRBJ2-5; V gene: TRBV11-2; clone size: NA; D gene: TRBD1; CDR3 protein: CAGSLVAQGAETQYF; CDR3 DNA: TGTGCCGGCAGCTTAGTTGCCCAGGGGGCGGAGACCCAGTACTTC
J gene: TRBJ1-2; V gene: TRBV20-1; clone size: NA; D gene: NA; CDR3 protein: CSARPPGDADGYTF; CDR3 DNA: TGCAGTGCTAGACCTCCGGGGGACGCGGATGGCTACACCTTC
J gene: TRBJ2-7; V gene: TRBV4-1; clone size: few; D gene: NA; CDR3 protein: CASSQEGPASSYEQYF; CDR3 DNA: TGCGCCAGCAGCCAAGAAGGACCGGCGAGCTCCTACGAGCAGTACTTC
J gene: TRBJ2-1; V gene: TRBV2; clone size: NA; D gene: TRBD2; CDR3 protein: CASSPLGLAYNEQFF; CDR3 DNA: TGTGCCAGCAGCCCCCTGGGACTAGCCTACAATGAGCAGTTCTTC
J gene: TRBJ2-3; V gene: TRBV6-1; clone size: NA; D gene: TRBD2; CDR3 protein: CASSGTGPQRGSTDTQYF; CDR3 DNA: TGTGCCAGCAGTGGGACGGGGCCCCAGCGGGGGAGCACAGATACGCAGTATTTT
J gene: TRBJ1-5; V gene: TRBV27; clone size: NA; D gene: TRBD1; CDR3 protein: CASSSAGTGKQPQHF; CDR3 DNA: TGTGCCAGCAGTTCCGCCGGGACAGGGAAACAGCCCCAGCATTTT
J gene: TRBJ1-1; V gene: TRBV7-2; clone size: many; D gene: TRBD1; CDR3 protein: CASSPQGGNTEAFF; CDR3 DNA: TGTGCCAGCAGTCCCCAGGGGGGGAACACTGAAGCTTTCTTT
J gene: TRBJ2-1; V gene: TRBV28; clone size: NA; D gene: NA; CDR3 protein: CASSFLLSYNEQFF; CDR3 DNA: TGTGCCAGCAGTTTTCTACTATCCTACAATGAGCAGTTCTTC
J gene: TRBJ2-2; V gene: TRBV5-5; clone size: NA; D gene: NA; CDR3 protein: CASSLWQGNTGELFF; CDR3 DNA: TGTGCCAGCAGCTTGTGGCAGGGGAACACCGGGGAGCTGTTTTTT
J gene: TRBJ2-1; V gene: TRBV24-1; clone size: NA; D gene: NA; CDR3 protein: CATKSGVSSYNEQFF; CDR3 DNA: TGTGCCACCAAGTCGGGGGTGAGCTCCTACAATGAGCAGTTCTTC
J gene: TRBJ2-3; V gene: TRBV11-1; clone size: NA; D gene: TRBD2; CDR3 protein: CASSLRRGGRDTQYF; CDR3 DNA: TGTGCCAGCAGCTTAAGGCGGGGGGGCCGAGATACGCAGTATTTT
J gene: TRBJ2-7; V gene: TRBV27; clone size: NA; D gene: NA; CDR3 protein: CASSFVPGAYEQYF; CDR3 DNA: TGTGCCAGCAGTTTCGTCCCAGGGGCCTACGAGCAGTACTTC
J gene: TRBJ2-1; V gene: TRBV18; clone size: NA; D gene: TRBD1; CDR3 protein: CASSPPGTGPNNEQFF; CDR3 DNA: TGTGCCAGCTCACCACCCGGGACAGGACCAAACAATGAGCAGTTCTTC
J gene: TRBJ2-3; V gene: TRBV2; clone size: NA; D gene: TRBD2; CDR3 protein: CASSLTPGLASPDTQYF; CDR3 DNA: TGTGCCAGCAGTCTCACTCCGGGACTAGCCTCACCAGATACGCAGTATTTT
J gene: TRBJ1-2; V gene: TRBV7-6; clone size: NA; D gene: NA; CDR3 protein: CASSLGFQGRHTF; CDR3 DNA: TGTGCCAGCAGCTTAGGTTTCCAGGGCCGACACACCTTC
J gene: TRBJ2-1; V gene: TRBV4-1; clone size: many; D gene: NA; CDR3 protein: CASSQDSASYNEQFF; CDR3 DNA: TGCGCCAGCAGCCAAGATAGTGCATCCTACAATGAGCAGTTCTTC
J gene: TRBJ1-5; V gene: TRBV14; clone size: NA; D gene: NA; CDR3 protein: CAISQGEGQPQHF; CDR3 DNA: TGTGCCATCAGCCAAGGTGAGGGCCAGCCCCAGCATTTT
J gene: TRBJ2-3; V gene: TRBV15; clone size: few; D gene: TRBD1; CDR3 protein: CATSGGSGTGSDTQYF; CDR3 DNA: TGTGCCACCAGCGGTGGTTCCGGGACAGGGTCAGATACGCAGTATTTT
J gene: TRBJ2-7; V gene: TRBV18; clone size: once; D gene: TRBD1; CDR3 protein: CASSRGQSSYEQYF; CDR3 DNA: TGTGCCAGCTCACGGGGACAGAGTTCCTACGAGCAGTACTTC
J gene: TRBJ1-1; V gene: TRBV7-3; clone size: NA; D gene: NA; CDR3 protein: CASSLTGDYTEAFF; CDR3 DNA: TGTGCCAGCAGCTTAACGGGGGACTACACTGAAGCTTTCTTT
J gene: TRBJ1-6; V gene: TRBV27; clone size: NA; D gene: NA; CDR3 protein: CASSLSLGRGANSPLHF; CDR3 DNA: TGTGCCAGCAGTTTATCGCTGGGGCGTGGGGCCAATTCACCCCTCCACTTT
J gene: TRBJ2-1; V gene: TRBV28; clone size: NA; D gene: TRBD2; CDR3 protein: CASSKGLAGLYEQFF; CDR3 DNA: TGTGCCAGCAGTAAAGGACTAGCGGGATTGTATGAGCAGTTCTTC
J gene: TRBJ1-1; V gene: TRBV9; clone size: few; D gene: NA; CDR3 protein: CASSPRPTGEAFF; CDR3 DNA: TGTGCCAGCAGCCCCAGACCGACCGGGGAAGCTTTCTTT
J gene: TRBJ1-4; V gene: TRBV11-2; clone size: NA; D gene: NA; CDR3 protein: CASSLGSGGMGGEKLFF; CDR3 DNA: TGTGCCAGCAGCTTAGGGTCCGGGGGAATGGGTGGTGAAAAACTGTTTTTT
J gene: TRBJ1-2; V gene: TRBV29-1; clone size: NA; D gene: NA; CDR3 protein: CSVEDRSVYGYTF; CDR3 DNA: TGCAGCGTTGAAGATCGGTCAGTCTATGGCTACACCTTC
J gene: TRBJ1-2; V gene: TRBV10-3; clone size: many; D gene: NA; CDR3 protein: CAISESRGTDYGYTF; CDR3 DNA: TGTGCCATCAGTGAGTCCCGGGGGACGGACTATGGCTACACCTTC
J gene: TRBJ2-3; V gene: TRBV6-5; clone size: NA; D gene: TRBD2; CDR3 protein: CASSHTLAGGSNTDTQYF; CDR3 DNA: TGTGCCAGCAGTCACACACTAGCGGGAGGATCAAACACAGATACGCAGTATTTT
J gene: TRBJ1-2; V gene: TRBV12-3/TRBV12-4; clone size: NA; D gene: NA; CDR3 protein: CASSLVMGGYGYTF; CDR3 DNA: TGTGCCAGCAGTTTAGTTATGGGGGGCTATGGCTACACCTTC
J gene: TRBJ1-1; V gene: TRBV15; clone size: NA; D gene: TRBD1; CDR3 protein: CATSRAGTGSTEAFF; CDR3 DNA: TGTGCCACCAGCAGAGCCGGGACAGGGTCCACTGAAGCTTTCTTT
J gene: TRBJ2-5; V gene: TRBV6-4; clone size: NA; D gene: TRBD2; CDR3 protein: CASSSTGGPLQTQYF; CDR3 DNA: TGTGCCAGCAGCTCCACGGGGGGGCCTTTACAGACCCAGTACTTC
J gene: TRBJ2-5; V gene: TRBV4-3; clone size: NA; D gene: NA; CDR3 protein: CASSHILGQETQYF; CDR3 DNA: TGCGCCAGCAGCCATATCTTGGGTCAAGAGACCCAGTACTTC
J gene: TRBJ1-2; V gene: TRBV29-1; clone size: few; D gene: NA; CDR3 protein: CSVVLANYGYTF; CDR3 DNA: TGCAGCGTAGTTTTGGCTAACTATGGCTACACCTTC
J gene: TRBJ2-1; V gene: TRBV24-1; clone size: few; D gene: NA; CDR3 protein: CATSDLSGREQFF; CDR3 DNA: TGTGCCACCAGTGATTTGTCAGGAAGAGAGCAGTTCTTC
J gene: TRBJ2-7; V gene: TRBV20-1; clone size: few; D gene: NA; CDR3 protein: CSARYQGYEQYF; CDR3 DNA: TGCAGTGCTAGATATCAGGGCTACGAGCAGTACTTC
J gene: TRBJ1-2; V gene: TRBV20-1; clone size: few; D gene: TRBD1; CDR3 protein: CSAVGQGHGYTF; CDR3 DNA: TGCAGTGCCGTGGGACAGGGGCATGGCTACACCTTC
J gene: TRBJ2-1; V gene: TRBV12-3/TRBV12-4; clone size: NA; D gene: TRBD2; CDR3 protein: CASSPGLAGIRNEQFF; CDR3 DNA: TGTGCCAGCAGTCCGGGACTAGCGGGGATCCGCAATGAGCAGTTCTTC
J gene: TRBJ1-5; V gene: TRBV6-2/TRBV6-3; clone size: NA; D gene: NA; CDR3 protein: CASSYSINWVQPQHF; CDR3 DNA: TGTGCCAGCAGTTACTCGATTAATTGGGTCCAGCCCCAGCATTTT